This TCR beta chain was recovered during a study of blood T cells in healthy people across ages. Study in general: Capture via template switching afforded approximately one barcoded beta molecule per two T cells.

Sample-barcoded 5' priming and a J-beta primer mix drove a second PCR of roughly 6 to 12 cycles. TCRdb independently ran MiXCR on the 5' RACE reads; one entry per CDR3 protein. The sample holds over a million distinct CDR3 sequences, less than 45% seen once. V was trimmed by 6 bases and J by 9 bases, leaving 25 bases between them. The germline gives CDR1 MNHEY, CDR2 SVGEGT. CDR3 length equals 16 residues. A few counts support this clonotype. The amount of total RNA extracted per sample was at least 6 micrograms. Sequencing used blood. The TCR was taken from a woman aged 18 to 35 in good health. The rearrangement joins TRBV6-2 or TRBV6-3 to TRBJ2-3, with a weak D call TRBD1 (6 bases). This chain's CDR3 is CASRFRQENSVPTQYF. The DNA for the CDR3 is TGTGCCAGCAGGTTTAGACAGGAGAACTCGGTACCGACGCAGTATTTT.